The rows below give T cell receptor beta chains drawn from one sample of a study of response to subunit inactivated influenza vaccine. TCRdb re-analysed the RT-PCR reads in MiXCR, keeping a single row per CDR3 protein. The data show 450,000 to 600,000 distinct CDR3 sequences, with approximately 7.8% seen just once and around 13% held by the top ten. The input for sequencing was PBMCs from blood, taken around 25 months after vaccination. The receptors stem from a man between 50 and 75 years old who received an inactivated influenza vaccine. Each CDR3 is given with its conserved first and last residue. A D gene is named only where the DNA matches it firmly. Clone sizes are given selectively: once, few, many, or a class where the clone is expanded.

D: NA; size: NA; J: TRBJ2-5; V: TRBV28; CDR3: CASSLHPGGAGETQYF; DNA: TGTGCCAGCAGTTTACACCCCGGGGGCGCGGGGGAGACCCAGTACTTC
D: NA; size: many; J: TRBJ2-1; V: TRBV29-1; CDR3: CSAGTAGAGWNEQFF; DNA: TGCAGCGCGGGGACCGCGGGGGCCGGGTGGAATGAGCAGTTCTTC
D: NA; size: many; J: TRBJ2-3; V: TRBV7-9; CDR3: CASSLRADTQYF; DNA: TGTGCCAGCAGCTTACGGGCCGATACGCAGTATTTT
D: NA; size: NA; J: TRBJ2-5; V: TRBV4-3; CDR3: CASSHGSAGFQETQYF; DNA: TGCGCCAGCAGCCATGGAAGCGCCGGGTTCCAAGAGACCCAGTACTTC
D: NA; size: NA; J: TRBJ2-3; V: TRBV7-6; CDR3: CASSRGTNPDTQYF; DNA: TGTGCCAGCAGCCGGGGGACAAATCCAGATACGCAGTATTTT
D: NA; size: few; J: TRBJ2-7; V: TRBV5-1; CDR3: CASSLVGTRGYEQYF; DNA: TGCGCCAGCAGTCTGGTCGGGACCAGAGGATACGAGCAGTACTTC
D: NA; size: few; J: TRBJ2-5; V: TRBV29-1; CDR3: CSVAGDTQETQYF; DNA: TGCAGCGTTGCGGGTGACACCCAAGAGACCCAGTACTTC
D: NA; size: NA; J: TRBJ1-1; V: TRBV6-5; CDR3: CASSYGIQNTEAFF; DNA: TGTGCCAGCAGTTACGGGATCCAGAACACTGAAGCTTTCTTT
D: NA; size: few; J: TRBJ2-5; V: TRBV27; CDR3: CASSLFAGDETQYF; DNA: TGTGCCAGCAGTTTATTTGCAGGGGATGAGACCCAGTACTTC
D: NA; size: NA; J: TRBJ1-2; V: TRBV29-1; CDR3: CSVEDLGWSPQYGYTF; DNA: TGCAGCGTTGAAGATCTAGGGTGGAGTCCTCAGTACGGCTACACCTTC
D: NA; size: NA; J: TRBJ1-2; V: TRBV27; CDR3: CASSPVGAGGYTF; DNA: TGTGCCAGCAGTCCAGTCGGAGCGGGTGGCTACACCTTC
D: NA; size: few; J: TRBJ2-1; V: TRBV3-1; CDR3: CASSQAGSDEQFF; DNA: TGTGCCAGCAGCCAAGCAGGGTCGGATGAGCAGTTCTTC
D: TRBD1; size: few; J: TRBJ2-1; V: TRBV18; CDR3: CASSGQELYNEQFF; DNA: TGTGCCAGCTCGGGACAGGAACTATACAATGAGCAGTTCTTC
D: NA; size: NA; J: TRBJ1-1; V: TRBV9; CDR3: CASSELMNTEAFF; DNA: TGTGCCAGCAGCGAGCTGATGAACACTGAAGCTTTCTTT
D: NA; size: few; J: TRBJ1-2; V: TRBV20-1; CDR3: CSASNEAYGYTF; DNA: TGCAGTGCTAGCAACGAGGCCTATGGCTACACCTTC
D: NA; size: NA; J: TRBJ2-7; V: TRBV4-2; CDR3: CASSHHKAEGRNEQYF; DNA: TGTGCCAGCAGCCATCACAAGGCAGAGGGTAGAAACGAGCAGTACTTC
D: NA; size: NA; J: TRBJ2-2; V: TRBV5-6; CDR3: CASSLHSWYNTGELFF; DNA: TGTGCCAGCAGCTTGCATTCGTGGTACAACACCGGGGAGCTGTTTTTT
D: NA; size: few; J: TRBJ1-2; V: TRBV4-3; CDR3: CASSHSGTAYGYTF; DNA: TGCGCCAGCAGCCACTCCGGGACTGCTTATGGCTACACCTTC
D: TRBD1; size: many; J: TRBJ2-5; V: TRBV29-1; CDR3: CSVADLMGQGDRETQYF; DNA: TGCAGCGTCGCAGATTTAATGGGACAGGGGGATCGGGAGACCCAGTACTTC
D: TRBD1; size: few; J: TRBJ2-7; V: TRBV7-8; CDR3: CASSEMAQGSYEQYF; DNA: TGTGCCAGCAGCGAGATGGCACAGGGGTCGTACGAGCAGTACTTC
D: NA; size: NA; J: TRBJ1-5; V: TRBV3-1; CDR3: CASSLYPNSNQPQHF; DNA: TGTGCCAGCAGTCTCTACCCTAATAGCAATCAGCCCCAGCATTTT
D: NA; size: few; J: TRBJ2-2; V: TRBV24-1; CDR3: CATSDPMVQGGELFF; DNA: TGTGCCACCAGTGACCCAATGGTGCAGGGCGGGGAGCTGTTTTTT
D: NA; size: NA; J: TRBJ2-1; V: TRBV5-1; CDR3: CASSLGTTTALYNEQFF; DNA: TGCGCCAGCAGCTTGGGGACTACTACGGCCCTTTACAATGAGCAGTTCTTC
D: NA; size: few; J: TRBJ2-5; V: TRBV20-1; CDR3: CSARGGITETQYF; DNA: TGCAGTGCTAGGGGTGGGATTACAGAGACCCAGTACTTC
D: TRBD1; size: few; J: TRBJ1-6; V: TRBV12-3/TRBV12-4; CDR3: CASSLVGTGPNSPLHF; DNA: TGTGCCAGCAGTTTAGTAGGGACAGGGCCAAATTCACCCCTCCACTTT
D: NA; size: few; J: TRBJ1-6; V: TRBV6-1; CDR3: CASSRYPKGEVNSPLHF; DNA: TGTGCCAGCAGCCGCTATCCTAAGGGCGAGGTTAATTCACCCCTCCACTTT
D: TRBD2; size: few; J: TRBJ2-7; V: TRBV11-2; CDR3: CASRLTSGGYSYEQYF; DNA: TGTGCCAGCAGACTAACTAGCGGGGGTTACTCCTACGAGCAGTACTTC
D: TRBD2; size: few; J: TRBJ2-5; V: TRBV20-1; CDR3: CSANPTSGIQETQYF; DNA: TGCAGTGCCAATCCGACTAGCGGGATACAAGAGACCCAGTACTTC
D: NA; size: few; J: TRBJ2-4; V: TRBV25-1; CDR3: CASSETGHKNIQYF; DNA: TGTGCCAGCAGTGAAACGGGACACAAAAACATTCAGTACTTC
D: NA; size: NA; J: TRBJ1-2; V: TRBV12-3/TRBV12-4; CDR3: CASAVGDIRNYGYTF; DNA: TGTGCCAGCGCGGTGGGGGACATTCGAAACTATGGCTACACCTTC
D: NA; size: NA; J: TRBJ1-5; V: TRBV4-1; CDR3: CASSQEGPGRLQPQHF; DNA: TGCGCCAGCAGCCAAGAGGGCCCGGGGCGACTTCAGCCCCAGCATTTT
D: NA; size: many; J: TRBJ2-3; V: TRBV20-1; CDR3: CSATPAEGRTDTQYF; DNA: TGCAGTGCTACTCCAGCCGAGGGACGCACAGATACGCAGTATTTT